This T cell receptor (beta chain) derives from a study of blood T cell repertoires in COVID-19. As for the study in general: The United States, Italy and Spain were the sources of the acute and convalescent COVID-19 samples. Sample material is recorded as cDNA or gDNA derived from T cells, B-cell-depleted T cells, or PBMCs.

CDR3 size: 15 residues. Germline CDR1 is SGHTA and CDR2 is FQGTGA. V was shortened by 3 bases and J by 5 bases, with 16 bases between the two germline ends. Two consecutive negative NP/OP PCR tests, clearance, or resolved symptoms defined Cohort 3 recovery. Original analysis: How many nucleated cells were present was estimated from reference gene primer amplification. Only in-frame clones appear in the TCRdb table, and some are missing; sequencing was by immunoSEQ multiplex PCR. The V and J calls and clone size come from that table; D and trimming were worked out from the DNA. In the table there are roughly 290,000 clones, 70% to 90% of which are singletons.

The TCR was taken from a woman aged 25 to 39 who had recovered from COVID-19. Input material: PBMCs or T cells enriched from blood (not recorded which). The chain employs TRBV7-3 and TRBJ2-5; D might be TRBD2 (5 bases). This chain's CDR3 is CASSFPAAATETQYF. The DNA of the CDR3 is TGTGCCAGCAGCTTCCCCGCAGCGGCCACGGAGACCCAGTACTTC.